The 30 T cell receptor beta chains in this list originate from one sample, sequenced in a study of human T cells and chemical hapten exposure. Time point reported: patch test 3, about 24 weeks after DPC sensitization. Treatment meaning: therapeutic diphenylcyclopropenone sensitization with weekly scalp DPC. TCRdb independently ran MiXCR on the RACE reads; one entry per CDR3 protein. The table has approximately 97,000 distinct CDR3 sequences, 27% seen once; the top ten hold about 9.3%. The specimen comprised whole blood, sampled in connection with sensitization to the hapten diphenylcyclopropenone (DPC). These receptors were collected from a man aged 35-49 years with alopecia areata. Some clones in this sample may be carry-over from other donors' samples.

This clonotype has only a few counts. The chain uses TRBV18 and TRBJ1-6, with TRBD1 matching over 7 bases. The V segment lost 3 bases and the J segment 5 bases; nucleotides outside the gene matches: 4. The germline V gene encodes CDR1 KGHSH and CDR2 LQKENI. The CDR3 spans 15 residues. CDR3 in amino acids: CASSPLQGHNSPLHF. The CDR3 bases are TGTGCCAGCTCACCCCTACAGGGGCATAATTCACCCCTCCACTTT.

The rearrangement links TRBV12-3 or TRBV12-4 to TRBJ2-7, with a possible D match to TRBD1 (6 bases). Trimming removed 2 bases at V and 6 bases at J, with 14 bases between. The CDR3 spans 14 residues. The CDR3 loop reads CASSLSAQGGEQYF. CDR3 bases: TGTGCCAGCAGTTTATCGGCACAGGGCGGCGAGCAGTACTTC.

The chain links TRBV28 to TRBJ2-1; D possibly matches TRBD1 or TRBD2 (5 bases each). CDR3 length: 16 residues. V dropped 5 bases and J dropped 7 bases, with 21 bases sitting between them. CDR1 and CDR2 from the germline V gene are MDHEN and SYDVKM. Here the CDR3 DNA reads TGTGCCAGCAGTCCATCCGGGGAATCAGGGTATAATGAGCAGTTCTTC. This sequence encodes CASSPSGESGYNEQFF. The variable domain in full, completed from reference TRBV28 and TRBJ2-1, reads DVKVTQSSRYLVKRTGEKVFLECVQDMDHENMFWYRQDPGLGLRLIYFSYDVKMKEKGDIPEGYSVSREKKERFSLILESASTNQTSMYLCASSPSGESGYNEQFFGPGTRLTVL.

This chain connects TRBV6-2 or TRBV6-3 to TRBJ1-1; 7 bases match TRBD1. The CDR3 extends over 16 amino acids. From germline, CDR1 is MNHEY and CDR2 SVGEGT. J was trimmed by 2 bases and V by 5 bases; bases with no gene match: 11. CDR3 region: CASSPRDRACNTEAFF. For the CDR3, the DNA is TGTGCCAGCAGTCCCCGAGACAGGGCCTGTAACACTGAAGCTTTCTTT.

This rearrangement joins TRBV20-1 to TRBJ1-3; no clear D. Looked up from germline, CDR1 is DFQATT and CDR2 is SNEGSKA (reference sequence). This CDR3 region has 13 residues. V was pared by 1 base and J by 0 bases, with 4 bases between. The CDR3 reads CSARGLSGNTIYF. In DNA form, the CDR3 reads TGCAGTGCTAGAGGACTCTCTGGAAACACCATATATTTT.

The table lists this clonotype with a few counts. The chain employs TRBV11-2 and TRBJ2-5; 9 bases align to TRBD2. Germline lookup yields CDR1 SGHAT and CDR2 FQNNGV. The CDR3 extends over 17 amino acids. Trimming at V came to 5 bases and at J to 5 bases, leaving 15 bases not matched to a gene. The CDR3, as DNA: TGTGCCAGCAGCCCAAGATATAGCGGGAGAATCGATGAGACCCAGTACTTC. Its protein product is CASSPRYSGRIDETQYF. The whole variable domain, remainder taken from reference TRBV11-2 and TRBJ2-5, is EAGVAQSPRYKIIEKRQSVAFWCNPISGHATLYWYQQILGQGPKLLIQFQNNGVVDDSQLPKDRFSAERLKGVDSTLKIQPAKLEDSAVYLCASSPRYSGRIDETQYFGPGTRLLVL.

This clonotype was picked up a small number of times. The chain recombines TRBV20-1 with TRBJ2-1; 8 nucleotides agree with TRBD2. With 4 bases clipped from V and 6 bases from J, the junction kept 11 bases outside the gene matches. CDR1 and CDR2 (germline): DFQATT, SNEGSKA (reference sequence). The CDR3 sequence is 15 residues long. Here the CDR3 reads CSATIPGLGSNEQFF. In DNA form, the CDR3 reads TGCAGTGCTACTATCCCGGGACTAGGTAGCAATGAGCAGTTCTTC.

V gene TRBV28 combines with J gene TRBJ1-6; D perhaps matches TRBD1 (5 bases). Germline lookup yields CDR1 MDHEN and CDR2 SYDVKM. Between the trimmed V and J ends, which lost 5 bases and 3 bases, there was a span of 11 bases. CDR3 length: 15 amino acids. The CDR3 sequence is CASSLTGGYNSPLHF. In DNA, the CDR3 is TGTGCCAGCAGTCTGACTGGGGGCTATAATTCACCCCTCCACTTT.

The CDR3 here is CASSGLTGANVLTF. The DNA for the CDR3 is TGTGCCAGCAGTGGCCTCACCGGGGCCAACGTCCTGACTTTC. The V call is TRBV6-1, the J call TRBJ2-6, with no clear D. Per the germline V gene, CDR1 is MNHNS and CDR2 is SASEGT. V dropped 4 bases and J dropped 4 bases, with 8 bases sitting between them. This CDR3 comprises 14 residues.

The chain recombines TRBV7-9 with TRBJ2-1, with D tentatively TRBD2 (6 bases). The CDR3 loop spans 16 amino acids. Trimming cost V 0 bases and J 3 bases, with 12 bases left between them. CDR1 and CDR2 from the germline V gene are SEHNR and FQNEAQ (reference sequence). CDR3 sequence: CASSLAFSGDYNEQFF. The CDR3 nucleotides read TGTGCCAGCAGCTTAGCGTTTAGCGGAGACTACAATGAGCAGTTCTTC.

This clonotype was detected a few times. This chain joins TRBV28 and TRBJ2-7; 7 bases are a match to TRBD1. CDR1 and CDR2 from the germline V gene are MDHEN and SYDVKM. There are 14 residues in the CDR3. After removal of 6 bases from V and 10 bases from J, the junction contained 15 bases not matched to a gene. CDR3 nucleotides: TGTGCCAGCAGAGTGCCGGGACAGACCAGGCCACAGTACTTC. It is translated as CASRVPGQTRPQYF. The full variable domain, in which reference TRBV28 and TRBJ2-7 provide the parts outside the CDR3, is DVKVTQSSRYLVKRTGEKVFLECVQDMDHENMFWYRQDPGLGLRLIYFSYDVKMKEKGDIPEGYSVSREKKERFSLILESASTNQTSMYLCASRVPGQTRPQYFGPGTRLTVT.

The rearrangement joins TRBV5-1 to TRBJ2-3; tentatively, D is TRBD1 (5 bases). V was shortened by 3 bases and J by 0 bases, with 14 bases between the two germline ends. From germline, CDR1 is SGHRS and CDR2 YFSETQ. CDR3 length: 16 residues. The CDR3 loop is CASSYRLTASTDTQYF. For the CDR3, the DNA is TGCGCCAGCAGCTACCGCTTGACAGCCAGCACAGATACGCAGTATTTT.

The chain recombines TRBV7-9 with TRBJ2-5; possible D gene TRBD2, 6 bases. V lost 2 bases and J 4 bases, leaving 14 bases between the germline ends. The CDR3 runs to 15 residues. The V gene's germline CDR1 is SEHNR and CDR2 FQNEAQ (reference sequence). CDR3 loop: CASSLRRRDGETQYF. Here the CDR3 DNA reads TGTGCCAGCAGCTTACGTCGGAGGGACGGAGAGACCCAGTACTTC.

The chain combines TRBV2 with TRBJ2-7; TRBD2 agrees at 7 bases. J gave up 11 bases and V 5 bases, and 24 bases lay outside the gene matches. The CDR3 covers 17 residues. Germline V lookup: CDR1 SNHLY, CDR2 FYNNEI. The CDR3, as DNA: TGTGCCAGCAGTCCGAGCCGTTGGGAGGGGCAATCTACGAAAGAGTACTTC. This encodes CASSPSRWEGQSTKEYF.

This clonotype turned up a few times. The rearrangement links TRBV12-3 or TRBV12-4 to TRBJ2-3, with a tentative D call TRBD1 (6 bases). Trimming removed 3 bases at V and 5 bases at J, with 9 bases between. This CDR3 comprises 13 residues. CDR3 nucleotides: TGTGCCAGCAGTTTTCAGGGGAGAGATACGCAGTATTTT. Protein product: CASSFQGRDTQYF.

This clonotype has at least ten counts. The chain employs TRBV9 and TRBJ2-4; no definite D call. V gave up 0 bases and J gave up 0 bases, with 7 bases separating them. From germline, CDR1 is SGDLS and CDR2 YYNGEE. The CDR3 totals 15 residues. CDR3 loop: CASSVDGLAKNIQYF. CDR3 nucleotide sequence: TGTGCCAGCAGCGTAGATGGGTTAGCCAAAAACATTCAGTACTTC.

The chain joins TRBV5-6 to TRBJ2-2; possibly TRBD1 or TRBD2 for D (6 bases each). Germline V lookup: CDR1 SGHDT, CDR2 YYEEEE. Trimming pared 0 bases from V and 2 bases from J, leaving 14 bases between. The CDR3 loop spans 17 amino acids. The CDR3 protein is CASSLAVTGLNTGELFF. DNA of the CDR3: TGTGCCAGCAGCTTGGCCGTGACAGGACTAAACACCGGGGAGCTGTTTTTT.

This clonotype was found a few times. The chain uses TRBV19 and TRBJ2-5; 9 bases are a match to TRBD1. V lost 5 bases to trimming and J lost 1 base; unmatched junction nucleotides: 5. The V gene's germline CDR1 is LNHDA and CDR2 SQIVND (reference sequence). CDR3 length equals 15 residues. The CDR3 DNA sequence: TGTGCCAGTAGTTACCCGACAGGGGGCCAAGAGACCCAGTACTTC. Protein product: CASSYPTGGQETQYF.

The chain combines TRBV6-5 with TRBJ2-5; D not certain. V was clipped by 0 bases and J by 4 bases, with 12 bases between them. The germline CDR1 and CDR2 sequences are MNHEY and SVGAGI. The CDR3 contains 15 residues. The CDR3 region is CASSYSQTGRETQYF. The CDR3 DNA follows: TGTGCCAGCAGTTACTCCCAAACTGGGCGAGAGACCCAGTACTTC.

V and J are TRBV6-4 and TRBJ1-2; the D is unclear. V gave up 7 bases and J gave up 4 bases, with 13 bases separating them. In germline, CDR1 is MRHNA, CDR2 SNTAGT. The length of the CDR3 is 13 residues. The CDR3 DNA follows: TGTGCCAGCATATCGCGTGGGTCCTATGGCTACACCTTC. Translation: CASISRGSYGYTF.

The gene calls are TRBV6-5 and TRBJ2-7; 12 bases are shared with TRBD1. V trimming: 5 bases; J trimming: 9 bases; junction bases outside the gene matches: 11. This CDR3 is 15 amino acids long. CDR1 MNHEY and CDR2 SVGAGI come from the germline V gene. The CDR3 spells CASSRPGQGALGQYF. The CDR3, as DNA: TGTGCCAGCAGTAGGCCGGGACAGGGGGCTCTTGGGCAGTACTTC.

This sequence joins TRBV6-2 or TRBV6-3 and TRBJ1-5; D is perhaps TRBD1 (6 bases). The CDR3 has 15 residues. The germline V gene encodes CDR1 MNHEY and CDR2 SVGEGT. V was clipped by 6 bases and J by 3 bases, with 15 bases between them. In nucleotides, the CDR3 is TGTGCCAGCAGAAACCCGACAGGTCCCAATCAGCCCCAGCATTTT. Amino acids: CASRNPTGPNQPQHF.

The V call is TRBV27, the J call TRBJ2-3; D may match TRBD1 or TRBD2 (5 bases each). The V gene's germline CDR1 is MNHEY and CDR2 SMNVEV (reference sequence). The CDR3 consists of 14 residues. The V gene lost 0 bases and the J gene lost 4 bases, with 8 bases spanning the gap. Here the CDR3 reads CASSLSEGSDTQYF. CDR3 sequence (DNA): TGTGCCAGCAGTTTATCAGAGGGGTCAGATACGCAGTATTTT.

The gene calls are TRBV7-9 and TRBJ2-5, with D perhaps TRBD1 (6 bases). From germline, CDR1 is SEHNR and CDR2 FQNEAQ (reference sequence). The CDR3 totals 15 residues. The ends were cut back, 1 base at V and 1 base at J, with 10 bases in the middle. The chain's CDR3 is CASSLGPDSQETQYF. The DNA for the CDR3 is TGTGCCAGCAGCTTAGGGCCGGACAGCCAAGAGACCCAGTACTTC.

The chain links TRBV28 to TRBJ2-7, with D hard to call. Trimming shortened V by 7 bases and J by 6 bases, and 10 bases separated the two germline ends. This CDR3 contains 11 residues. CDR1 MDHEN and CDR2 SYDVKM come from the germline V gene. CDR3 DNA: TGTGCCAGCACCCTCTCCGGCGAGCAGTACTTC. Residues: CASTLSGEQYF.

The CDR3 DNA is TGTGCCAGCAGCTTAGAATTAGTCCTTGAGCAGTTCTTC. Encoded protein: CASSLELVLEQFF. J is TRBJ2-1 and V is TRBV7-9; D is unresolved. With 1 base removed from V and 9 bases from J, the gap between germline ends came to 10 bases. Germline CDR1 is SEHNR and CDR2 is FQNEAQ (reference sequence). The length of the CDR3 is 13 residues.

This clonotype was seen a few times. The rearrangement links TRBV29-1 to TRBJ1-2; TRBD1 agrees at 8 bases. The CDR3 totals 12 residues. J gave up 6 bases and V 5 bases, and 5 bases lay outside the gene matches. Germline loops: CDR1 SQVTM, CDR2 ANQGSEA. The CDR3 DNA reads TGCAGCGTTTTCAGGGGGCCGGATGGCTACACCTTC. Translation gives CSVFRGPDGYTF.

CDR3 bases: TGTGCCAGCAGTGAATCGGGGACAGGGTGTGGAAACACCATATATTTT. Its protein product is CASSESGTGCGNTIYF. The rearrangement links TRBV25-1 to TRBJ1-3; 9 bases are a match to TRBD1. Germline assignment: CDR1 MGHDK and CDR2 SYGVNS. Trimming cost V 1 base and J 3 bases; bases outside gene matches: 4. The CDR3 has 16 residues.

V and J are TRBV27 and TRBJ2-3, with D unresolved. This CDR3 contains 12 residues. CDR1 is MNHEY, CDR2 SMNVEV, per germline (reference sequence). Trimming took off 5 bases at V and 2 bases at J, with 5 bases between the two ends. This CDR3 is CASSPPTDTQYF. CDR3 bases: TGTGCCAGCAGTCCCCCCACAGATACGCAGTATTTT.

This clonotype was seen a handful of times. DNA for the CDR3: TGTGCCAGTAGTCGAAGCGGGAGGGGGAATGAGCAGTTCTTC. Encoded protein: CASSRSGRGNEQFF. The chain has TRBV19 and TRBJ2-1, with 10 bases identical to TRBD2. This CDR3 spans 14 amino acids. Germline-derived CDR1 and CDR2 are LNHDA and SQIVND (reference sequence). Germline trimming cut 5 bases from V and 7 bases from J; bases unmatched to any gene: 5.